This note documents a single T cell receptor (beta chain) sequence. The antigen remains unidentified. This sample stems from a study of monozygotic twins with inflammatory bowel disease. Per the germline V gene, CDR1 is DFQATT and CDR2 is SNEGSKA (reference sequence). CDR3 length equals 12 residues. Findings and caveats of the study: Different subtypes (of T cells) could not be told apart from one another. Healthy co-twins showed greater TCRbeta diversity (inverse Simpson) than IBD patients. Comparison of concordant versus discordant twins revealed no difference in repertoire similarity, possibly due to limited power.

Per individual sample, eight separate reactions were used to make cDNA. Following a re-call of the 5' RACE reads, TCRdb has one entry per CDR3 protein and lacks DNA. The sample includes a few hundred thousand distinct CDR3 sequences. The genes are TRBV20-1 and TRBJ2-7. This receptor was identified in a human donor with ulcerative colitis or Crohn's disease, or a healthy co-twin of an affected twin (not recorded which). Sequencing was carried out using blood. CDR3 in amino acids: CSAEIVVGEQYF.